This T cell receptor beta chain stems from a study of human T cells and chemical hapten exposure. With 7 bases removed from V and 1 base from J, the gap between germline ends came to 14 bases. This CDR3 spans 15 amino acids. Germline values: CDR1 MNHNY, CDR2 SVGAGI (reference sequence). This clonotype turned up a few times. Specified time point: patch test 2, 6 weeks after DPC sensitization. Described treatment: therapeutic diphenylcyclopropenone sensitization with weekly scalp DPC. Via MiXCR, TCRdb re-called the RACE reads, giving one row per CDR3 protein. The table records roughly 50,000 distinct CDR3 sequences, about a tenth of them present only once.

This TCR was recovered from a woman in her forties or fifties with alopecia areata. Some clones in this sample may be carry-over from other donors' samples. Source: whole blood, taken in connection with sensitization to the hapten diphenylcyclopropenone (DPC). The chain uses TRBV6-6 and TRBJ2-1, with TRBD2 as a possible D gene (5 bases). CDR3 sequence reads: CASNVEGGSYNEQFF. CDR3 bases: TGTGCCAGCAATGTAGAGGGTGGATCCTACAATGAGCAGTTCTTC.